These T cell receptor beta chains were read from a single sample in a study of shared clonotypes between healthy human individuals. Generated by immunoSEQ multiplex PCR, the TCRdb table keeps only in-frame clones and is missing some. Counted here are hundreds of thousands of clones, 90% to 97% occurring once; the ten biggest clones make up 0.05% to 0.07%. Sequenced input: naive CD4+ T cells sorted from blood. These receptors all stem from a woman aged 30 to 39 in good health. The CDR3 runs from the conserved cysteine through the conserved F or W. A D gene is named only where the DNA matches it firmly. Only part of the rows carry a size: once, few, many, or a class if the clone is expanded.

clone_size,cdr3_length,d_call,j_call,v_call,cdr3_nt,cdr3_aa
.,15,.,TRBJ1-4,TRBV7-9,TGTGCCAGCAGTCCCGGACAGCGATCTAATGAAAAACTGTTTTTT,CASSPGQRSNEKLFF
.,18,.,TRBJ2-7,TRBV11-2,TGTGCCAGCAGTCCTAAAAAGGGACCGGACGGCTCATCCTACGAGCAGTACTTC,CASSPKKGPDGSSYEQYF
once,15,TRBD1,TRBJ2-5,TRBV27,TGTGCCAGCAGTTTTTTAGGGCAGGGGGCTTGGGAGCAGTACTTC,CASSFLGQGAWEQYF
once,12,TRBD1,TRBJ2-1,TRBV29-1,TGCAGCGTTGACGGGACAGGGGTCGAGCAGTTCTTC,CSVDGTGVEQFF
.,15,TRBD1,TRBJ2-5,TRBV7-7,TGTGCCAGCAGCCTCACAGGGGGCGCAGGGGAGACCCAGTACTTC,CASSLTGGAGETQYF
.,15,.,TRBJ2-1,TRBV5-1,TGCGCCAGCAGCTCGTCGGTCTACTCCACAGATGAGCAGTTCTTC,CASSSSVYSTDEQFF
.,13,.,TRBJ2-2,TRBV7-3,TGTGCCAGCAGCTTTCGGGAGCCCGGGGAGCTGTTTTTT,CASSFREPGELFF
.,18,TRBD1,TRBJ2-4,TRBV11-2,TGTGCCAGCAGCCACCCTATCGCACAGGGGGTAGCCAAAAACATTCAGTACTTC,CASSHPIAQGVAKNIQYF
.,12,.,TRBJ2-1,TRBV4-1,TGCGCCAGCAGAGGTCAAAAAAATGAGCAGTTCTTC,CASRGQKNEQFF
once,17,TRBD2,TRBJ2-2,TRBV2,TGTGCCAGCAGCCCCCCCAAAGGACTAGCGGGGACCGGGGAGCTGTTTTTT,CASSPPKGLAGTGELFF
.,12,TRBD2,TRBJ2-7,TRBV18,TGTGCCAGCTCACTACTAGCGGGGGAGCAGTACTTC,CASSLLAGEQYF
.,12,.,TRBJ2-7,TRBV6-6,TGTGCCACCTCAGGGGCACCCTACGAGCAGTACTTC,CATSGAPYEQYF
.,15,.,TRBJ2-1,TRBV27,TGTGCCAGCAGTCCCAGGGCTCTTACATACAATGAGCAGTTCTTC,CASSPRALTYNEQFF
.,15,TRBD2,TRBJ2-2,TRBV5-1,TGCGCCAGCACCGCGGGGGGAACCAACACCGGGGAGCTGTTTTTT,CASTAGGTNTGELFF
.,13,.,TRBJ1-2,TRBV7-9,TGTGCCAGCAGCATAAGGACAGACTATGGCTACACCTTC,CASSIRTDYGYTF
.,15,.,TRBJ2-1,TRBV5-4,TGTGCCAGCAGCTCAGTCGACCCTGCCTACAATGAGCAGTTCTTC,CASSSVDPAYNEQFF
.,15,.,TRBJ1-4,TRBV30,TGTGCCTGGAGTGTACTGGTGGGGCCGGGAGAAAAACTGTTTTTT,CAWSVLVGPGEKLFF
.,17,TRBD2,TRBJ2-5,TRBV7-2,TGTGCCAGCAGCTCCCCCACTTTGCGGGAGTCCCGAGAGACCCAGTACTTC,CASSSPTLRESRETQYF
few,11,.,TRBJ2-7,TRBV27,TGTGCCAGCAGGGGGGAGTACGAGCAGTACTTC,CASRGEYEQYF
.,16,.,TRBJ1-5,TRBV19,TGTGCCAGTAGTATTTCCACTGTCAGGGACAATCAGCCCCAGCATTTT,CASSISTVRDNQPQHF
once,18,TRBD2,TRBJ2-3,TRBV19,TGTGCCAGTAGCGAGGGACTAGCGGGAGAGACCTACACAGATACGCAGTATTTT,CASSEGLAGETYTDTQYF
once,16,TRBD2,TRBJ2-7,TRBV27,TGTGCCAGCAGTGGCCCCGTTTTGCGGGAGCCCTACGAGCAGTACTTC,CASSGPVLREPYEQYF
.,13,.,TRBJ1-1,TRBV18,TGTGCCAGCTCACCTCAGGCGAACACTGAAGCTTTCTTT,CASSPQANTEAFF
.,12,.,TRBJ1-1,TRBV28,TGTGCCAGCAGTTTAAAGGGGGAAAAAGCTTTCTTT,CASSLKGEKAFF
.,16,.,TRBJ2-2,TRBV4-1,TGCGCCAGCAGCCGAACAAGCTCGGGAGTTGGCGGGGAGCTGTTTTTT,CASSRTSSGVGGELFF
.,15,TRBD2,TRBJ2-7,TRBV11-1,TGTGCCAGCAGCTTAATGACTAGCGCGTCCTACGAGCAGTACTTC,CASSLMTSASYEQYF
.,13,.,TRBJ2-2,TRBV6-6,TGTGCCAGCAGCCGTAGATCCACCGGGGAGCTGTTTTTT,CASSRRSTGELFF
.,15,TRBD1,TRBJ2-7,TRBV6-5,TGTGCCAGCAGCCCCATGGGACAGGGGTTCCACGAGCAGTACTTC,CASSPMGQGFHEQYF
.,13,.,TRBJ2-1,TRBV5-4,TGTGCCAGCAGCTTGGGGTCGTGGGAAAAAGGGTTCTTC,CASSLGSWEKGFF
.,14,TRBD1,TRBJ2-7,TRBV18,TGTGCCAGCTCCCCATATGGGACAGGCAACGAGCAGTACTTC,CASSPYGTGNEQYF
.,15,.,TRBJ1-2,TRBV27,TGTGCCAGCAGTTTATCGTCGGGGGTTGGATATGGCTACACCTTC,CASSLSSGVGYGYTF
.,14,.,TRBJ1-5,TRBV27,TGTGCCAGCAGTTTATGGGGGTTGGCTCAGCCCCAGCATTTT,CASSLWGLAQPQHF
.,15,.,TRBJ2-2,TRBV18,TGTGCCAGCTCACTCTTAGACAGAAACACCGGGGAGCTGTTTTTT,CASSLLDRNTGELFF
.,16,.,TRBJ2-3,TRBV11-3,TGTGCCAGCAGCTCGAACGGGCAATCTAGCACAGATACGCAGTATTTT,CASSSNGQSSTDTQYF
.,12,.,TRBJ2-3,TRBV10-1,TGCGCCAGCTCTGAGAGCACAGATACGCAGTATTTT,CASSESTDTQYF
.,16,.,TRBJ1-5,TRBV2,TGTGCCAGCAGTGAAATTGAGGGGGTGGGCAATCAGCCCCAGCATTTT,CASSEIEGVGNQPQHF
.,14,TRBD2,TRBJ2-2,TRBV27,TGTGCCAGCAGTCTGTATAGCGGGAGTGGGGAGCTGTTTTTT,CASSLYSGSGELFF
.,14,.,TRBJ1-1,TRBV30,TGTGCCTGGAGTGTACAGGACATGAACACTGAAGCTTTCTTT,CAWSVQDMNTEAFF
once,13,.,TRBJ1-3,TRBV2,TGTGCCAGCAGTCTAAACCAGGGGAACACCATATATTTT,CASSLNQGNTIYF
.,12,.,TRBJ1-2,TRBV5-1,TGCGCCAGCAGCTTGGTAGGGGATGGCTACACCTTC,CASSLVGDGYTF
.,14,.,TRBJ1-1,TRBV28,TGTGCCAGCAGCCTCGATGGGGGGAACACTGAAGCTTTCTTT,CASSLDGGNTEAFF
.,15,TRBD2,TRBJ2-7,TRBV19,TGTGCCAGTACTTGGACTAGCGGTAGCTCCTACGAGCAGTACTTC,CASTWTSGSSYEQYF